Sequencing of this T cell receptor beta chain was carried out in a study of blood T cell repertoires in COVID-19 (TCRdb year 2020). Regarding the research as a whole: Samples covering the acute and convalescent phases of COVID-19 were provided by collaborators in the United States, Italy and Spain. The repertoires were released in a freely available public database meant as a resource for research on the immune response to SARS-CoV-2. A de-identified subject ID, COVID-19 status, age in years and sex were almost always included in the sample metadata. Where available, HLA class I and class II types were taken from metadata supplied by the sample provider and were not determined by assay-based typing. Samples were obtained from the ongoing ImmuneRACE study (first 160 participants) and from 950 to 1,500 subjects provided by 6 global collaborators. The prospective study material was composed of cDNA or gDNA derived from T cells, B-cell-depleted T cells, or PBMCs. Deeply sampled blood TCRbeta repertoires from subjects exposed to, actively infected with, or recovered from COVID-19 were included in the dataset.

The collaborating institutions used their own protocols to collect whole blood in K2EDTA tubes. For TCRbeta analysis, collaborators shipped samples in one of three forms: frozen whole blood, isolated PBMCs, or DNA extracted from either of those sample types. TCRbeta CDR3 regions were amplified from genomic DNA using the immunoSEQ Assay, a bias-controlled multiplex PCR. Per the original workflow: The number of nucleated cells in each sample was estimated by amplification of reference gene primers within the assay. To quantify the absolute abundance of each unique TCRbeta CDR3 rearrangement, sequence reads were collapsed and filtered. For each sample, productive Simpson clonality was calculated as the square root of Simpson's diversity index across productive rearrangements. Held by TCRdb, this immuneACCESS table contains in-frame sequences only and omits some clones. Under half of the omission traces to an unresolved V gene where checked; the cause of the rest is unknown. V, J and clone size are taken as reported in that table, and D and trimming were inferred from the DNA itself. This sample comprises 65,000 to 75,000 clones, about 80% of them detected only once. Approximately 12% of the sample is held by the ten biggest clonotypes.

From V the trimming removes 0 bases and from J it removes 5 bases, while the gene matches leave 6 bases of the junction unaccounted for. The CDR3 spans 16 residues, from the cysteine through the phenylalanine. Of the read, only the CDR3 DNA is kept; its 48 bases are in frame from base 1. Based on the germline V gene, the CDR1 and CDR2 sequences are MNHEY and SVGEGT. Results and caveats for the whole study, not just this receptor: Clinical and demographic metadata were provided uncurated, with the amount varying by source and participant.

Concerning this clone itself: Its antigen is unknown. No much larger clone exists at a distance of one base, and base qualities are not known.

In this chain, TRBV6-2 or TRBV6-3 is recombined with TRBJ2-5; 10 bases in the junction line up with TRBD2. This sequence originates from a human donor in a cohort sampled during active COVID-19. The sequenced material came from peripheral blood. The CDR3 region has the sequence CASSYSASGGWETQYF. The nucleotide sequence is given as TGTGCCAGCAGTTACTCCGCTAGCGGGGGCTGGGAGACCCAGTACTTC.